Below, one T cell receptor (beta chain) is given with its context. There are 15 residues in the CDR3. Germline V CDR1 and CDR2: SGHVS, FQNEAQ. The V gene end was trimmed by 1 base and the J gene end by 7 bases; junction bases not matched to a gene: 2. The source of the sample is a study of blood T cell repertoires in COVID-19. Study at large: The origin of the acute and convalescent COVID-19 samples was the United States, Italy and Spain. Nucleic acid was either cDNA or gDNA, and it came from T cells, B-cell-depleted T cells, or PBMCs.

Libraries were prepared by immunoSEQ multiplex PCR; TCRdb keeps only in-frame clonotypes and omits some of them. The sample includes 150,000 to 200,000 clones, 75% to 90% of them seen just once. The chain recombines TRBV7-8 with TRBJ2-1, with 12 positions matching TRBD2. The sequenced sample consisted of PBMCs or T cells enriched from blood (not recorded which). This TCR was sampled from a woman in her sixties who had recovered from COVID-19. The DNA of the CDR3 is TGTGCCAGCAGCTTAGTCCTAGCGGGAGGGAATGAGCAGTTCTTC. It translates to CASSLVLAGGNEQFF. The full variable domain, rest sourced from reference TRBV7-8 and TRBJ2-1, is GAGVSQSPRYKVAKRGQDVALRCDPISGHVSLFWYQQALGQGPEFLTYFQNEAQLDKSGLPSDRFFAERPEGSVSTLKIQRTQQEDSAVYLCASSLVLAGGNEQFFGPGTRLTVL.